This T cell receptor (beta chain) stems from a study of T cell changes during pregnancy in multiple sclerosis. This table comes from immunoSEQ multiplex PCR, and its TCRdb copy is limited to in-frame clones, with some not included. The data show roughly 86,000 clones, roughly 92% seen once. The CDR3 consists of 16 residues. V was pared by 4 bases and J by 0 bases, with 16 bases between. Germline assignment: CDR1 MGHRA and CDR2 YSYEKL. The V gene is TRBV4-1, the J gene TRBJ2-7; a possible D gene is TRBD1 (6 bases). The sequenced sample was peripheral blood, obtained in the first trimester of pregnancy. The clonotype originates from a female donor with multiple sclerosis, enrolled in a pregnancy study. The CDR3 here is CASSRLGGGLSYEQYF. The DNA of the CDR3 is TGCGCCAGCAGCCGTCTGGGTGGGGGCCTCTCCTACGAGCAGTACTTC.